These 5 T cell receptor beta chains originate from one sample sequenced in a study of T cell responses to AZD1222 COVID-19 vaccine. Libraries were prepared by immunoSEQ multiplex PCR; TCRdb keeps only in-frame clonotypes and omits some of them. The table shows about 93,000 clones, with 86% occurring only once. The specimen was peripheral blood, collected on day 0 of AZD1222 vaccination. The receptors derive from an adult in good health.

This clone occurred a few times. V usage is TRBV10-3 and J usage is TRBJ2-4, with 12 bases fitting TRBD2. With V trimmed by 0 bases and J by 9 bases, 3 bases remained unmatched. The germline V gene encodes CDR1 ENHRY and CDR2 SYGVKD. The CDR3 runs 15 residues. The DNA for the CDR3 is TGTGCCATCAGTGAGTCCCGACTAGCGGGAGCCATTCAGTACTTC. Its translation: CAISESRLAGAIQYF.

The chain couples TRBV2 to TRBJ1-1, with D possibly matching TRBD1 (6 bases). In germline, CDR1 is SNHLY, CDR2 FYNNEI. The CDR3 is 15 residues long. V was shortened by 6 bases and J by 6 bases, with 20 bases between the two germline ends. DNA for the CDR3: TGTGCCAGCAGCGCTTTAGGGGGGTTCGGGGCTGAAGCTTTCTTT. Encoded protein: CASSALGGFGAEAFF.

The CDR3 spells CASSARNGSPLHF. CDR3 DNA sequence: TGCGCCAGCAGTGCCAGGAATGGTTCACCCCTCCACTTT. The rearrangement links TRBV10-1 to TRBJ1-6; unclear D gene. This CDR3 is 13 amino acids long. V shed 4 bases and J shed 9 bases, with 10 bases lying between them. The germline CDR1 and CDR2 sequences are WNHNN and SYGVQD (reference sequence).

The chain couples TRBV29-1 to TRBJ1-1; D is unresolved. The V end lost 0 bases, the J end lost 0 bases, and 5 bases lay between the germline ends. CDR1 is SQVTM and CDR2 is ANQGSEA in the germline V gene. The CDR3 is 13 amino acids. This chain's CDR3 is CSVEETLNTEAFF. The DNA of the CDR3 is TGCAGCGTTGAAGAGACACTGAACACTGAAGCTTTCTTT.

The chain links TRBV15 to TRBJ1-6, with 7 nucleotides matching TRBD1. The CDR3 runs to 14 residues. The trim removed 8 bases at V and 11 bases at J, leaving 12 bases unmatched. Germline loops: CDR1 LNHNV, CDR2 YYDKDF (reference sequence). The CDR3 loop is CATQPGGTYAPLHF. DNA of the CDR3: TGTGCCACCCAACCAGGGGGAACATACGCACCCCTCCACTTT. Drawing the rest from reference TRBV15 and TRBJ1-6, the complete variable domain is DAMVIQNPRYQVTQFGKPVTLSCSQTLNHNVMYWYQQKSSQAPKLLFHYYDKDFNNEADTPDNFQSRRPNTSFCFLDIRSPGLGDTAMYLCATQPGGTYAPLHFGNGTRLTVT.